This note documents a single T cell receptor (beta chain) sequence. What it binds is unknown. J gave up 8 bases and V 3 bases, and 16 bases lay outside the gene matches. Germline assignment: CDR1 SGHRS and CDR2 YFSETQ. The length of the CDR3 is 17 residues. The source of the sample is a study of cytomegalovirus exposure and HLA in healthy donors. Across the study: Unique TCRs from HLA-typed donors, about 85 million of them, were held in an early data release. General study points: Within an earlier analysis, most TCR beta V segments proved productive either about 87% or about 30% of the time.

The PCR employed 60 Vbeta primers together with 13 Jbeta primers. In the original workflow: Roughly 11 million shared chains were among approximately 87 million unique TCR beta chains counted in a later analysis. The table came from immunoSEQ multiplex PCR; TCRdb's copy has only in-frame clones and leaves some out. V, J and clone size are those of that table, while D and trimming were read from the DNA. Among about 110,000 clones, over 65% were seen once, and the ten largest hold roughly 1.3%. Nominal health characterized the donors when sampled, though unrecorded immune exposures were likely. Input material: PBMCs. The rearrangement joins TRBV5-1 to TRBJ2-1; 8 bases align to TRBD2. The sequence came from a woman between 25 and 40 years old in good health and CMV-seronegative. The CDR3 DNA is TGCGCCAGCAGCTACCGCATCGGTAGCGGGATGAATTATGAGCAGTTCTTC. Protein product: CASSYRIGSGMNYEQFF.